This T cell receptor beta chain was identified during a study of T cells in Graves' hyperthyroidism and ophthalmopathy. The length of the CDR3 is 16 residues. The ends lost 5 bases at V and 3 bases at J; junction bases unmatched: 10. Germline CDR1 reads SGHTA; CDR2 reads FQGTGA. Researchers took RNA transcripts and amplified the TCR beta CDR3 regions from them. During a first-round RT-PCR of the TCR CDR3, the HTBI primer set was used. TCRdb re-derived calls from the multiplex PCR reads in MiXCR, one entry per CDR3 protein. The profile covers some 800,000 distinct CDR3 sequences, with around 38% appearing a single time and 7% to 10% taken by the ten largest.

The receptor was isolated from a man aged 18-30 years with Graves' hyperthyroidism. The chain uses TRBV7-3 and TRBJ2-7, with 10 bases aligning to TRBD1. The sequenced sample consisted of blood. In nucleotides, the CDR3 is TGTGCCAGCAGCCGAACCCGGACAGGGGGTGTCTACGAGCAGTACTTC. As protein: CASSRTRTGGVYEQYF.